This TCR beta chain stems from a study of blood T cell repertoires in COVID-19. Overall study context: COVID-19 samples, acute and convalescent, were from the United States, Italy and Spain. Sample material is recorded as cDNA or gDNA derived from T cells, B-cell-depleted T cells, or PBMCs.

CDR1 is SGHDN, CDR2 FVKESK, per germline. The J segment lost 2 bases and the V segment lost 1 base, leaving 8 bases of the junction unmatched. The CDR3 covers 17 residues. Per the original methods: Reference gene primer amplification gave estimated nucleated cell counts. Assay used: immunoSEQ multiplex PCR; TCRdb lists only in-frame clones, some missing. That table supplies the V and J calls and clone size; D and trimming were determined from the DNA. The sample consists of approximately 110,000 clones, around 80% of them appearing once. The sample was peripheral blood. This sequence originates from an elderly woman with active or convalescent COVID-19. The gene calls are TRBV14 and TRBJ2-3, with TRBD2 matching 8 bases. The CDR3 bases are TGTGCCAGCAGCCAAGGCTTGACTAGCGCATTCACAGATACGCAGTATTTT. Translating gives CASSQGLTSAFTDTQYF.